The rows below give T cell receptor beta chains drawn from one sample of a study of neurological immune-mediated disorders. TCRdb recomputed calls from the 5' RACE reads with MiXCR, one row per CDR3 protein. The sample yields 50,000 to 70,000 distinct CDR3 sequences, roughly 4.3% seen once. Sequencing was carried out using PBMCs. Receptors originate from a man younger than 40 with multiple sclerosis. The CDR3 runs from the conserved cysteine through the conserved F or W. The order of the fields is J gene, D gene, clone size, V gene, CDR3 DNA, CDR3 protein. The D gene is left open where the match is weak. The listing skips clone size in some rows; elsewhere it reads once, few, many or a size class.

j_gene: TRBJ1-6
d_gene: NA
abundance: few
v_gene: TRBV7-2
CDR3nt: TGTGCCAGCAGCTACCGTAATTCACCCCTCAACTTT
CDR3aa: CASSYRNSPLNF

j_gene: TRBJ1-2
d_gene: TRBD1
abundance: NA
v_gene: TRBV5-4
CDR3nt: TGTGCCAGCAGCTGGGGACAGGGCGCGGTTAACTATGGCTACACCTTC
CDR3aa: CASSWGQGAVNYGYTF

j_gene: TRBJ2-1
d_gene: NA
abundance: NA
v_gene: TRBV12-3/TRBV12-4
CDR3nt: TGTGCCAGCAGTTGGAGGGGGAGCCCCTACAATGAGCAGTTCTTC
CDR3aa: CASSWRGSPYNEQFF

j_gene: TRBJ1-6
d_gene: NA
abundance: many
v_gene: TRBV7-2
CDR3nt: TGTGCCAGCAGCCCTCCGGGACACAATTCACCCCTCCACTTT
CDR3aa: CASSPPGHNSPLHF

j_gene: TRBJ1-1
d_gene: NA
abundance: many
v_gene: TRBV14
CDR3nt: TGTGCCAGCAGCCAAGCTGGGGGGAACACTGAAGCTTTCTTT
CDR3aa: CASSQAGGNTEAFF

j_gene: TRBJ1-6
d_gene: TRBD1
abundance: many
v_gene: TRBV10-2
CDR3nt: TGCGCCAGCAGTATCCAAGGGGACAGTGGTTCACCCCTCCACTTT
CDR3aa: CASSIQGDSGSPLHF

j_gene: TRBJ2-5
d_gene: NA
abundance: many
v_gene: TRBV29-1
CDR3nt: TGCAGCGTCACCCACCGACAGCAAGAGACCCAGTACTTC
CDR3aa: CSVTHRQQETQYF

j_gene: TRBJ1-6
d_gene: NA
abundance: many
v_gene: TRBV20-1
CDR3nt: TGCAGTGCTGCCCTGGGGGGTTCGATAGATAATTCACCCCTCCACTTT
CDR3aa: CSAALGGSIDNSPLHF

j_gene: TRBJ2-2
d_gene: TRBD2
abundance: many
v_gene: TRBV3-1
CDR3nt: TGTGCCAGCAGCCCCGAAGGGAGGGTCGTGGCCGGGGAGCTGTTTTTT
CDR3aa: CASSPEGRVVAGELFF

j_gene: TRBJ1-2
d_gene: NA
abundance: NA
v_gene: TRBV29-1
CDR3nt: TGCAGCGTTCTCGGCTATGGCTACACCTTC
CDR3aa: CSVLGYGYTF

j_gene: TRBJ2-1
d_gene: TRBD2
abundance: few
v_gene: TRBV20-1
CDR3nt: TGCAGTGCTAGCCGGGGGGTCGACAATGAGCAGTTCTTC
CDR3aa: CSASRGVDNEQFF

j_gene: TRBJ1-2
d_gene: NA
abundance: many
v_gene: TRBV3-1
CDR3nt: TGTGCCAGCAGCCAAGAAATGGGTATAGGTTATGGCTACACCTTC
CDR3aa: CASSQEMGIGYGYTF

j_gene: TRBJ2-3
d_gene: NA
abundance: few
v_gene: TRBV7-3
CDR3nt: TGTGCCAGCAGCTTATGGGGGGCCCAACTTAGCACAGATACGCAGTATTTT
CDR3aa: CASSLWGAQLSTDTQYF

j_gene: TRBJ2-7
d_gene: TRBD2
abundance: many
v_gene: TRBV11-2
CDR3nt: TGTGCCAGCAGTTTTCGTAGCGGGGTGAGCTCCTACGAGCAGTACTTC
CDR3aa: CASSFRSGVSSYEQYF

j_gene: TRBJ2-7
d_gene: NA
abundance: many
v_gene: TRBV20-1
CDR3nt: TGCAGTGCTAGAGTGAGCGGCGGGGAAAACTCCTACGAGCAGTACTTC
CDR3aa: CSARVSGGENSYEQYF

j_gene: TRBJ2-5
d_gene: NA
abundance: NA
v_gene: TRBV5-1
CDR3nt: TGCGCCAGCAGCTTGATGGGGTATGATCGAGAGACCCAGTACTTC
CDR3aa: CASSLMGYDRETQYF

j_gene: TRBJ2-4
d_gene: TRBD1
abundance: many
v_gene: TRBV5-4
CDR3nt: TGTGCCAGCTCCACCGAAAGAGGGGACAGCCAAAACATTCAGTACTTC
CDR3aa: CASSTERGDSQNIQYF

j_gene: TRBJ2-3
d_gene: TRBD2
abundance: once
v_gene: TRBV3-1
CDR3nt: TGTGCCAGCAGCCAATTCCTAGCGGGGGCGTCGGATACGCAGTATTTT
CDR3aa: CASSQFLAGASDTQYF

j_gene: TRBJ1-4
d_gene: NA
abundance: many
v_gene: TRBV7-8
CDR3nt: TGTGCCAGCAGCTTACCCCGGGAAAAACTGTTTTTT
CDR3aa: CASSLPREKLFF

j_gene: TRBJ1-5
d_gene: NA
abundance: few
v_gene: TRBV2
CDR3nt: TGTGCCAGCAATGTCGGAAGGAGGCAGCCCCAGCATTTT
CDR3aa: CASNVGRRQPQHF

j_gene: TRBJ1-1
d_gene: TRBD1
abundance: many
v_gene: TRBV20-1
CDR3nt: TGCGTCAACAAGGGACAGGGGGATAGTACTGAAGCTTTCTTT
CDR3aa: CVNKGQGDSTEAFF

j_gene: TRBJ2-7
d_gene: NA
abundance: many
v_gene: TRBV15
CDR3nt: TGTGCCACCAGCCGGGGCGGCGGGATCGACGAGCAGTACTTC
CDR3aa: CATSRGGGIDEQYF

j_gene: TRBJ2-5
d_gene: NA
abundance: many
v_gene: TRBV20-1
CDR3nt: TGCAGTGCTAGTCTACAGGACCAAGAGACCCAGTACTTC
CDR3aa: CSASLQDQETQYF

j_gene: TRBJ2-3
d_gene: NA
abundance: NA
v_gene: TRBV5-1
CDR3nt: TGCGCCAGCAGCTCGAAATTTGCGGACAGCACTCTTGGAGATACGCAGTATTTT
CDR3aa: CASSSKFADSTLGDTQYF

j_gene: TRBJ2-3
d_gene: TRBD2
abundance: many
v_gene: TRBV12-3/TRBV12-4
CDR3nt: TGTGCCAGCAGTCTAGCGGGGGGGCAAGATACGCAGTATTTT
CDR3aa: CASSLAGGQDTQYF

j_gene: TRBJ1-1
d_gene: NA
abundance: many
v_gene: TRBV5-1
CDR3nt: TGCGCCAGCAGCGCCACCTTCGGGGGCTCTGAAGCTTTCTTT
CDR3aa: CASSATFGGSEAFF

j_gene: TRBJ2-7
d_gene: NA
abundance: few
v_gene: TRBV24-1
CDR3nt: TGTGCCACCAGTGACCCGACACGATACGAGCAGTACTTC
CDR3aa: CATSDPTRYEQYF

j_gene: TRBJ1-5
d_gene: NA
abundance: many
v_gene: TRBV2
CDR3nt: TGTGCCAGCAGGGGGACCTTAAGACAGCCCCAGCATTTT
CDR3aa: CASRGTLRQPQHF

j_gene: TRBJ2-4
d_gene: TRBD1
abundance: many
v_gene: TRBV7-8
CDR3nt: TGTGCCAGCAGCTTAGGGGGCAGGGGGAACATTCAGTACTTC
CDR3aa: CASSLGGRGNIQYF

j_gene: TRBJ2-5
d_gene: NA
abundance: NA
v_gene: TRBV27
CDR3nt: TGTGCCAGCAGTTTATTTATGGGAGAGACCCAGTACTTC
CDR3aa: CASSLFMGETQYF

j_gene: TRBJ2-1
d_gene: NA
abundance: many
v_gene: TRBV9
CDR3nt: TGTGCCAGCAGCCCGTGGGGTCGTTACAATGAGCAGTTCTTC
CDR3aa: CASSPWGRYNEQFF

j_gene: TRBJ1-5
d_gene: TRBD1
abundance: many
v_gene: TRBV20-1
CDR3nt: TGCAGTGCTAGAGAGGACAGGGGGTATCAGCCCCAGCATTTT
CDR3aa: CSAREDRGYQPQHF

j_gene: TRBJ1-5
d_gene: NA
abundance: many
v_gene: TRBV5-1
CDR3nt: TGCGCCAGCAGCTTGGACCCCTTTGGCGGGTCGCCCCAGCATTTT
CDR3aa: CASSLDPFGGSPQHF

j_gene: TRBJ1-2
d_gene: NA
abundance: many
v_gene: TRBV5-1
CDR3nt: TGCGCCAGCAGCTACCTCCGGGCCCCGGGTGGCTACACCTTC
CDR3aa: CASSYLRAPGGYTF